A single sample gave rise to the 30 T cell receptor beta chains below, sequenced in a study of CXCR3-negative and CXCR3-positive naive CD8 T cells. Antigens of these TCRs are unknown. Points from the study as a whole: Naive cells that were CXCR3-positive had more hydrophobic TRB CDR3s (compared with CXCR3-negative naive cells).

The study made its TRB cDNA libraries by 5' RACE, adding UMI labels. TCRdb re-called the 5' RACE reads and gives one entry per CDR3 protein, without DNA. The sample yields approximately 140,000 distinct CDR3 sequences, of which the top ten take up around 0.3%. The sequenced material came from naive CXCR3+ CD8+ T cells from blood. Sample subset: CD45RO-CCR7+CD27+CD95- naive CD8+ T cells expressing CXCR3 (TNR3+). The receptors were sampled from a human donor in good health. Some clones in this sample may be carry-over from other donors' samples.

V usage is TRBV12-3 or TRBV12-4 and J usage is TRBJ2-5; TCRdb's D call of TRBD2 is untestable without DNA. The CDR3 has 15 amino acids. This chain's CDR3 is CASSPRQSLGSAQYF.

The chain has TRBV12-3 or TRBV12-4 and TRBJ2-7; TCRdb selects TRBD1, and the lack of DNA leaves this call unchecked. The CDR3 is made up of 12 amino acids. CDR3 loop: CASSSGTNEQYF.

The chain couples TRBV29-1 to TRBJ2-3. This CDR3 contains 13 residues. The V gene's germline CDR1 is SQVTM and CDR2 ANQGSEA. CDR3 loop: CSVGEKYTDTQYF.

The chain is built from TRBV29-1 and TRBJ2-7; TCRdb designates TRBD1, a call that cannot be tested without DNA. CDR1 and CDR2 (germline): SQVTM, ANQGSEA. The CDR3 has 12 amino acids. The chain's CDR3 is CSVRSGAYEQYF.

The chain couples TRBV9 to TRBJ2-7; the D gene TCRdb calls, TRBD2, cannot be checked with no DNA. Looked up from germline, CDR1 is SGDLS and CDR2 is YYNGEE. CDR3 length: 14 residues. CDR3 in amino acids: CASSVDLAGLEQYF.

J is TRBJ2-7 and V is TRBV12-3 or TRBV12-4. The CDR3 has 12 amino acids. The CDR3 region is CASSIILGEQYF.

The chain links TRBV7-6 to TRBJ2-6; TCRdb's D call of TRBD1 is untestable without DNA. Germline lookup yields CDR1 SGHVS and CDR2 FNYEAQ. The CDR3 is made up of 17 amino acids. The CDR3 region is CASSSSFRDSGASVLTF.

The V and J genes are TRBV7-9 and TRBJ2-5; TCRdb picks TRBD1, but there is no DNA to check that call. The CDR3 is 18 amino acids. Germline V lookup: CDR1 SEHNR, CDR2 FQNEAQ (reference sequence). The chain's CDR3 is CASSLATEQWTYQETQYF.

The chain joins TRBV5-1 to TRBJ1-2; TCRdb's D gene call, TRBD1, goes unchecked for lack of DNA. The CDR3 extends over 14 amino acids. The germline CDR1 and CDR2 sequences are SGHRS and YFSETQ. CDR3 amino acids: CASSFGGQGYGYTF. Based on the CDR3 plus reference TRBV5-1 and TRBJ1-2, the full variable domain is KAGVTQTPRYLIKTRGQQVTLSCSPISGHRSVSWYQQTPGQGLQFLFEYFSETQRNKGNFPGRFSGRQFSNSRSEMNVSTLELGDSALYLCASSFGGQGYGYTFGSGTRLTVV.

This chain links TRBV7-6 with TRBJ2-1; lacking DNA, the TRBD1 call made by TCRdb goes unchecked. CDR3 length: 16 residues. The V gene's germline CDR1 is SGHVS and CDR2 FNYEAQ. CDR3 sequence reads: CASSSRDRPPYNEQFF.

This rearrangement joins TRBV7-3 to TRBJ1-1; the TRBD1 assignment by TCRdb is unverifiable without DNA. There are 15 residues in the CDR3. Germline V gene lookup returns CDR1 SGHTA and CDR2 FQGTGA. This CDR3 is CASSLGTGGITEAFF. Combining the CDR3 with reference TRBV7-3 and TRBJ1-1 gives the whole variable domain GAGVSQTPSNKVTEKGKYVELRCDPISGHTALYWYRQSLGQGPEFLIYFQGTGAADDSGLPNDRFFAVRPEGSVSTLKIQRTERGDSAVYLCASSLGTGGITEAFFGQGTRLTVV.

The genes are TRBV29-1 and TRBJ2-2. The germline V gene encodes CDR1 SQVTM and CDR2 ANQGSEA. This CDR3 has 12 amino acids. The CDR3 region is CSVPKLTGELFF.

The V gene is TRBV7-8, the J gene TRBJ2-7. Germline lookup yields CDR1 SGHVS and CDR2 FQNEAQ. The CDR3 has 17 residues. The CDR3 reads CASSPQEPVGPIYEQYF. The full variable domain, in which reference TRBV7-8 and TRBJ2-7 provide the parts outside the CDR3, is GAGVSQSPRYKVAKRGQDVALRCDPISGHVSLFWYQQALGQGPEFLTYFQNEAQLDKSGLPSDRFFAERPEGSVSTLKIQRTQQEDSAVYLCASSPQEPVGPIYEQYFGPGTRLTVT.

The chain is built from TRBV7-6 and TRBJ2-6; TCRdb designates TRBD1, a call that cannot be tested without DNA. The CDR3 runs to 18 residues. Germline lookup yields CDR1 SGHVS and CDR2 FNYEAQ. This CDR3 reads CASSLDPNRHSGANVLTF.

CDR3 protein: CASSVTSKYDTATEAFF. V gene TRBV9 combines with J gene TRBJ1-1. Germline values: CDR1 SGDLS, CDR2 YYNGEE. The CDR3 has 17 amino acids.

The chain employs TRBV28 and TRBJ1-5. The germline V gene has CDR1 MDHEN and CDR2 SYDVKM. The CDR3 consists of 15 residues. This CDR3 reads CASSSLQYSNQPQHF.

The V gene is TRBV6-6, the J gene TRBJ2-3. CDR3 length: 16 amino acids. From germline, CDR1 is MNHNY and CDR2 SVGAGI (reference sequence). The CDR3 loop is CASSYTVTERTDTQYF.

This rearrangement joins TRBV29-1 to TRBJ1-1; TCRdb gives TRBD1 as the D gene, but with no DNA this cannot be confirmed. The CDR3 is made up of 12 amino acids. Germline V gene lookup returns CDR1 SQVTM and CDR2 ANQGSEA. The CDR3 spells CSVLLDRGEAFF.

The V call is TRBV28, the J call TRBJ1-6; there is no DNA to check the TCRdb D call of TRBD1. The CDR3 runs to 16 residues. The germline V gene encodes CDR1 MDHEN and CDR2 SYDVKM. This CDR3 reads CASSTDRDSYNSPLHF.

This chain uses TRBV12-3 or TRBV12-4 with TRBJ1-3; TCRdb designates TRBD1, a call that cannot be tested without DNA. The CDR3 runs to 11 residues. The CDR3 is CASRAGVTPYF.

This chain uses TRBV24-1 with TRBJ2-1; TCRdb calls TRBD1, which cannot be checked without DNA. The CDR3 is made up of 15 amino acids. Germline V CDR1 and CDR2: KGHDR, SFDVKD. The CDR3 reads CATSDLQTGDNEQFF.

The chain has TRBV25-1 and TRBJ1-2; the TCRdb D gene call, TRBD1, has no DNA to confirm it. CDR3 length: 13 residues. Per germline, CDR1 MGHDK and CDR2 SYGVNS. CDR3 sequence reads: CASSRDRGSGYTF.

The rearrangement links TRBV18 to TRBJ1-1. The length of the CDR3 is 13 residues. Germline V gene lookup returns CDR1 KGHSH and CDR2 LQKENI. The CDR3 is CASSPPIRTEAFF.

The V gene is TRBV21-1, the J gene TRBJ1-6. TRBV21-1 represents a pseudogene. The CDR3 runs to 17 residues. CDR3 residues: CASSKGGWMEVNPPLHF.

The gene calls are TRBV7-8 and TRBJ2-7. Germline CDR1 SGHVS, CDR2 FQNEAQ. This CDR3 comprises 14 residues. The CDR3 region is CASSQAGISYEQYF.

The chain has TRBV29-1 and TRBJ2-5; checking the TCRdb D call of TRBD2 is not possible without DNA. The CDR3 loop spans 13 amino acids. In germline, CDR1 is SQVTM, CDR2 ANQGSEA. The CDR3 reads CSVGGVGELTQYF.

This rearrangement joins TRBV4-3 to TRBJ2-7; TCRdb's assignment of TRBD1 cannot be checked, as there is no DNA. There are 13 residues in the CDR3. Per germline, CDR1 LGHNA and CDR2 YSLEER. The CDR3 region is CASSGGTGYEQYF.

The chain joins TRBV5-1 to TRBJ2-7; the D gene TCRdb calls, TRBD1, cannot be checked with no DNA. The CDR3 totals 15 residues. Germline V lookup: CDR1 SGHRS, CDR2 YFSETQ. This chain's CDR3 is CASSLAGGPVYEQYF.

The rearrangement links TRBV2 to TRBJ2-3. CDR3 length: 15 residues. CDR1 is SNHLY, CDR2 FYNNEI, per germline. CDR3: CASSELERSTDTQYF.

This chain uses TRBV10-3 with TRBJ1-5; TCRdb picks TRBD1, but there is no DNA to check that call. The germline V gene encodes CDR1 ENHRY and CDR2 SYGVKD. CDR3 length: 14 residues. This chain's CDR3 is CATERGEGNQPQHF.